Sequencing of this T cell receptor (beta chain) was carried out in a study of cytomegalovirus exposure and HLA in healthy donors. General observations from the study: An analysis was carried out later, and it reportedly showed fewer N-insertions in an Asian-associated ancestry cluster than the approximately 710-donor mean.

The ends were cut back, 0 bases at V and 5 bases at J, with 10 bases in the middle. The CDR3 contains 14 residues. The germline CDR1 and CDR2 sequences are ENHRY and SYGVKD. Although they were nominally healthy when sampled, donors likely had unrecorded immune exposures. Amplification used 60 Vbeta primers and 13 Jbeta primers. Data came from immunoSEQ multiplex PCR; TCRdb stores just in-frame clones and leaves some out. Altogether 150,000 to 200,000 clones are present, approximately 82% being singletons, with the ten largest covering approximately 1.5%. As concerns this clone: Its antigen is currently unknown.

The source is a male donor in good health and CMV-seronegative. Sample: PBMCs. The gene calls are TRBV10-3 and TRBJ1-2; no reliable D call. The CDR3 DNA reads TGTGCCATCAGTGAGTCCAGCGGAGCATATGGCTACACCTTC. Its protein is CAISESSGAYGYTF.